Below, 5 T cell receptor beta chains from the same sample are listed, as sequenced in a study of blood T cells in healthy people across ages. The authors ran a second PCR of about 7 to 12 cycles using a sample-barcoded 5' primer and a J-beta primer mix. Each CDR3 protein is one row after TCRdb ran MiXCR on the 5' RACE reads. This repertoire shows more than 1.4 million distinct CDR3 sequences, roughly 40% found once; its top ten account for 7% to 9.5%. What was sequenced was blood. The receptors were gathered from a woman aged 18-35 years in good health.

This clonotype turned up a few times. The genes are TRBV4-1 and TRBJ2-5; TRBD2 agrees at 11 bases. V lost 2 bases to trimming and J lost 1 base; unmatched junction nucleotides: 18. Germline CDR1 reads MGHRA; CDR2 reads YSYEKL. There are 21 residues in the CDR3. CDR3 in amino acids: CASSQRSPLGASGGTQETQYF. As DNA, the CDR3 is TGCGCCAGCAGCCAACGATCGCCGCTTGGCGCTAGCGGGGGGACCCAAGAGACCCAGTACTTC.

In this sample, this clonotype turned up a few times. The chain has TRBV12-3 or TRBV12-4 and TRBJ1-2; D is ambiguous. V was shortened by 3 bases and J by 5 bases, with 16 bases between the two germline ends. The CDR3 has 15 amino acids. The CDR3 region has the DNA TGTGCCAGCAGTTTCCGCCGGTCAGAAGATTATGGCTACACCTTC. Protein: CASSFRRSEDYGYTF.

The chain uses TRBV29-1 and TRBJ1-2; 7 nucleotides line up with TRBD1. The CDR3 extends over 15 amino acids. Germline CDR1 reads SQVTM; CDR2 reads ANQGSEA. Trimming cost V 1 base and J 0 bases; bases outside gene matches: 5. CDR3 loop: CSVEALGQPNYGYTF. The CDR3 region has the DNA TGCAGCGTTGAAGCGTTGGGACAGCCTAACTATGGCTACACCTTC.

The V and J genes are TRBV27 and TRBJ1-2; D is unresolved. The CDR3 extends over 14 amino acids. V shed 4 bases and J shed 7 bases, with 16 bases lying between them. The germline gives CDR1 MNHEY, CDR2 SMNVEV (reference sequence). CDR3 coding DNA: TGTGCCAGCAGTTCCCCGGACGGGGTGGGTGGCTACACCTTC. Translated, it gives CASSSPDGVGGYTF.

The table lists this clonotype with a few counts. This chain uses TRBV12-3 or TRBV12-4 with TRBJ1-6; the D is unclear. The CDR3 is 13 amino acids. Between the trimmed V and J ends, which lost 8 bases and 0 bases, there was a span of 5 bases. CDR3: CASASSYNSPLHF. The CDR3 DNA reads as TGTGCCAGCGCCAGCTCCTATAATTCACCCCTCCACTTT.